The entry below gives a single T cell receptor (beta chain) sequence along with its context. Its antigen is as yet unknown. TCRdb's table, derived via immunoSEQ multiplex PCR, lists solely in-frame clones and lacks some. Among some 120,000 clones listed, over 75% were seen once. The source of the sample is a study of T cell responses to AZD1222 COVID-19 vaccine. The length of the CDR3 is 15 residues. Germline CDR1 is MNHEY and CDR2 is SMNVEV (reference sequence). V was pared by 5 bases and J by 0 bases, with 11 bases between. Overall study findings and caveats: Clonal diversity was possibly underestimated; the donors were predominantly white British and more often female. With two AZD1222 doses given, Spike-specific TCR breadth and depth both rose. Epitopes outside B.1.351 and B.1.1.7 mutated regions reportedly drew nearly half of spike TCRs.

This TCR was sampled from an adult in good health. The sequencing here drew on peripheral blood, taken on day 0 of AZD1222 vaccination. The gene calls are TRBV27 and TRBJ1-5; weak D call: TRBD1 (5 bases). CDR3 nucleotide sequence: TGTGCCAGCAGTCAGGGTTCCTATAGCAATCAGCCCCAGCATTTT. This codes for CASSQGSYSNQPQHF.